The 27 T cell receptor beta chains below all came from one sample that was sequenced in a study of blood T cell repertoires in COVID-19. Generated by immunoSEQ multiplex PCR, the TCRdb table keeps only in-frame clones and is missing some. The data contain 250,000 to 300,000 clones, over 75% of them singletons. The sample comprised peripheral blood. All receptors come from a man aged 45-65 years with active or convalescent COVID-19.

V is TRBV7-9 and J is TRBJ2-7; 14 positions agree with TRBD2. This CDR3 is built from 19 residues. Trimming cost V 4 bases and J 4 bases; bases outside gene matches: 15. Germline V gene lookup returns CDR1 SEHNR and CDR2 FQNEAQ (reference sequence). CDR3 sequence: CASSSTTGAGTSGRYEQYF. The CDR3 coding sequence is TGTGCCAGCAGCTCGACGACAGGGGCCGGGACTAGCGGGAGATACGAGCAGTACTTC.

In DNA form, the CDR3 reads TGTGCCAGCAGTACCGGGAGGGCCGGAGGAGAGACCCAGTACTTC. Translation gives CASSTGRAGGETQYF. This chain links TRBV6-5 with TRBJ2-5; 8 bases agree with TRBD2. CDR3 length: 15 residues. V lost 5 bases, J lost 4 bases, and 9 bases stayed unmatched. Germline loops: CDR1 MNHEY, CDR2 SVGAGI.

V and J are TRBV25-1 and TRBJ2-6; D gene ambiguous. V gave up 8 bases and J gave up 0 bases, with 5 bases separating them. Germline V gene sequence: CDR1 MGHDK, CDR2 SYGVNS. The CDR3 runs 13 residues. CDR3 sequence reads: CASRSSGANVLTF. The CDR3 region has the DNA TGTGCCAGCCGGAGCTCTGGGGCCAACGTCCTGACTTTC.

The CDR3 is CARSFRGRAHEQYF. CDR3 DNA: TGTGCCAGAAGCTTCCGCGGGAGGGCACACGAGCAGTACTTC. The rearrangement links TRBV5-3 to TRBJ2-7; TRBD2 matches 9 bases. TRBV5-3 is known as an ORF, though its function is uncertain. The ends lost 2 bases at V and 5 bases at J; junction bases unmatched: 5. The CDR3 loop spans 14 amino acids.

The chain employs TRBV3-1 (or the pseudogene TRBV3-2) and TRBJ2-5; D not certain. With 0 bases removed from V and 11 bases from J, the gap between germline ends came to 7 bases. The CDR3 extends over 11 amino acids. The germline gives CDR1 LGHDT, CDR2 YNNKEL (reference sequence). Here the CDR3 DNA reads TGTGCCAGCAGCCAAGATGGCCGTCAGTACTTC. Protein sequence: CASSQDGRQYF.

This clone has more than one count but fewer than ten. V usage is TRBV2 and J usage is TRBJ2-1; TRBD2 is a possible D gene (5 bases). Trimming pared 4 bases from V and 5 bases from J, leaving 9 bases between. Germline CDR1 reads SNHLY; CDR2 reads FYNNEI. This CDR3 comprises 13 residues. The CDR3 DNA sequence: TGTGCCAGCAGTGGAGGGCTAAACAATGAGCAGTTCTTC. This sequence encodes CASSGGLNNEQFF.

J is TRBJ2-1 and V is TRBV28; tentative D call: TRBD2 (6 bases). Per the germline V gene, CDR1 is MDHEN and CDR2 is SYDVKM. This CDR3 is built from 16 residues. V lost 5 bases, J lost 7 bases, and 21 bases lay in between. The CDR3 sequence: CASSAPGELRGNEQFF. CDR3 bases: TGTGCCAGCAGTGCCCCGGGGGAATTAAGGGGAAATGAGCAGTTCTTC.

The chain carries TRBV7-9 and TRBJ2-7, with a tentative D call TRBD2 (6 bases). V lost 5 bases, J lost 2 bases, and 22 bases lay in between. This CDR3 contains 17 residues. Germline assignment: CDR1 SEHNR and CDR2 FQNEAQ (reference sequence). The CDR3 is CASSPPSSSAKTYEQYF. The DNA for the CDR3 is TGTGCCAGCAGCCCTCCGTCATCTAGCGCTAAAACCTACGAGCAGTACTTC.

The chain carries TRBV3-1 (or the pseudogene TRBV3-2) and TRBJ2-2; D may be TRBD1 (6 bases). Trimming removed 2 bases at V and 5 bases at J, with 9 bases between. Germline V gives CDR1 LGHDT, CDR2 YNNKEL (reference sequence). The CDR3 is made up of 14 amino acids. In nucleotides, the CDR3 is TGTGCCAGCAGCCAACAAGGGGGTACCGGGGAGCTGTTTTTT. This gives the protein CASSQQGGTGELFF.

The genes are TRBV5-6 and TRBJ1-2; TRBD1 matches at 7 bases. The CDR3 runs to 13 residues. The V gene's germline CDR1 is SGHDT and CDR2 YYEEEE. V lost 5 bases to trimming and J lost 5 bases; unmatched junction nucleotides: 6. The CDR3 coding sequence is TGTGCCAGCAGTCTACAGGGGTCTTATGGCTACACCTTC. Protein: CASSLQGSYGYTF.

The chain employs TRBV27 and TRBJ2-7, with TRBD2 matching over 12 bases. The CDR3 has 16 amino acids. The V gene's germline CDR1 is MNHEY and CDR2 SMNVEV (reference sequence). V lost 3 bases to trimming and J lost 6 bases; unmatched junction nucleotides: 9. CDR3 in DNA: TGTGCCAGCAGTTTCTCCCTAGCGGGAGGGCCAGGCGAGCAGTACTTC. Residues: CASSFSLAGGPGEQYF.

The chain combines TRBV4-1 with TRBJ2-3, with D tentatively TRBD2 (5 bases). The germline V and J ends were trimmed by 4 bases and 0 bases, with 14 bases remaining between them. Germline V CDR1 and CDR2: MGHRA, YSYEKL. This CDR3 has 16 residues. CDR3 protein: CASSPTLAGSTDTQYF. The CDR3 bases are TGCGCCAGCAGCCCGACCCTAGCCGGGAGCACAGATACGCAGTATTTT.

The V call is TRBV2, the J call TRBJ2-7; 11 nucleotides match TRBD1. Germline V gene lookup returns CDR1 SNHLY and CDR2 FYNNEI. V trimming: 5 bases; J trimming: 3 bases; junction bases outside the gene matches: 6. This CDR3 has 15 amino acids. CDR3 nucleotide sequence: TGTGCCAGCAGTCCTACCGGGACAGGGGGCTACGAGCAGTACTTC. It specifies CASSPTGTGGYEQYF.

This clone was counted once. This chain uses TRBV7-9 with TRBJ2-3; the match to TRBD2 covers 7 bases. The trim removed 5 bases at V and 2 bases at J, leaving 7 bases unmatched. Germline CDR1 reads SEHNR; CDR2 reads FQNEAQ (reference sequence). The CDR3 sequence is 15 residues long. Here the CDR3 reads CASSRHTSATDTQYF. The CDR3 DNA sequence: TGTGCCAGCAGCCGTCACACTAGCGCCACAGATACGCAGTATTTT.

This rearrangement joins TRBV7-6 to TRBJ2-5; maybe TRBD2 (7 bases). CDR1 is SGHVS, CDR2 FNYEAQ, per germline. The CDR3 runs to 16 residues. The V end lost 4 bases, the J end lost 5 bases, and 20 bases lay between the germline ends. In DNA form, the CDR3 reads TGTGCCAGCAGCTCCCCGGGAGGTGCAAGGGGGGAGACCCAGTACTTC. Its protein product is CASSSPGGARGETQYF.

This clone has a handful of counts. The sample carries other DNA sequences with the same CDR3. The chain recombines TRBV27 with TRBJ2-1; unclear D gene. Germline CDR1 reads MNHEY; CDR2 reads SMNVEV (reference sequence). V lost 6 bases to trimming and J lost 5 bases, with 5 bases between them. CDR3 length: 11 amino acids. CDR3 coding DNA: TGTGCCAGCAGCTTTAACAATGAGCAGTTCTTC. Amino acids: CASSFNNEQFF.

The chain couples TRBV18 to TRBJ1-2; D not resolved. The CDR3 runs 11 residues. CDR1 KGHSH and CDR2 LQKENI come from the germline V gene. V was clipped by 6 bases and J by 4 bases, with 6 bases between them. The CDR3 protein is CASSLSYGYTF. As DNA, the CDR3 is TGTGCCAGCTCTCTGAGCTATGGCTACACCTTC.

This chain links TRBV28 with TRBJ2-3; perhaps TRBD2 as D (6 bases). The germline V gene has CDR1 MDHEN and CDR2 SYDVKM. CDR3 length equals 15 residues. V lost 5 bases and J 4 bases, leaving 16 bases between the germline ends. The chain's CDR3 is CASSALGGSADTQYF. As DNA, the CDR3 is TGTGCCAGCAGTGCCTTGGGAGGTTCAGCAGATACGCAGTATTTT.

This clone was picked up a small number of times. The chain recombines TRBV5-1 with TRBJ1-2; D is ambiguous. V gave up 0 bases and J gave up 8 bases, with 11 bases separating them. There are 13 residues in the CDR3. CDR1 and CDR2 from the germline V gene are SGHRS and YFSETQ. CDR3 region: CASSLAGGNGYTF. Here the CDR3 DNA reads TGCGCCAGCAGCTTGGCCGGAGGGAACGGCTACACCTTC. Together with reference TRBV5-1 and TRBJ1-2, the CDR3 gives the full variable domain: KAGVTQTPRYLIKTRGQQVTLSCSPISGHRSVSWYQQTPGQGLQFLFEYFSETQRNKGNFPGRFSGRQFSNSRSEMNVSTLELGDSALYLCASSLAGGNGYTFGSGTRLTVV.

This clone has a single count. The gene calls are TRBV6-1 and TRBJ1-5; maybe TRBD1 (5 bases). CDR1 and CDR2 from the germline V gene are MNHNS and SASEGT. The CDR3 is made up of 16 amino acids. V lost 2 bases, J lost 1 base, and 12 bases lay in between. CDR3 in DNA: TGTGCCAGCAGTGAATCGGGGGTTGGAAGCAATCAGCCCCAGCATTTT. Protein sequence: CASSESGVGSNQPQHF.

This chain joins TRBV10-2 and TRBJ1-2, with TRBD1 as a possible D gene (6 bases). The V end lost 3 bases, the J end lost 5 bases, and 22 bases lay between the germline ends. This CDR3 is 17 amino acids long. Germline V gene lookup returns CDR1 WSHSY and CDR2 SAAADI. The CDR3 region is CASSDVGRGRGSYGYTF. CDR3 sequence (DNA): TGCGCCAGCAGTGATGTCGGCAGGGGAAGAGGATCGTATGGCTACACCTTC.

This chain links TRBV30 with TRBJ1-1; D is unresolved. CDR3 length equals 11 residues. Germline CDR1 and CDR2: GTSNPN and SVGIG (reference sequence). The ends were cut back, 3 bases at V and 4 bases at J, with 6 bases in the middle. The CDR3 bases are TGTGCCTGGAGGTCTTCCACTGAAGCTTTCTTT. Protein sequence: CAWRSSTEAFF.

The chain combines TRBV7-9 with TRBJ1-1; D is undetermined. The germline V gene has CDR1 SEHNR and CDR2 FQNEAQ (reference sequence). V lost 8 bases and J 2 bases, leaving 9 bases between the germline ends. The CDR3 covers 12 residues. CDR3 amino acids: CASRFPNTEAFF. For the CDR3, the DNA is TGTGCCAGCCGGTTTCCCAACACTGAAGCTTTCTTT.

The V and J genes are TRBV10-3 and TRBJ2-7; 10 bases are a match to TRBD2. CDR1 ENHRY and CDR2 SYGVKD come from the germline V gene. There are 15 residues in the CDR3. The ends lost 3 bases at V and 5 bases at J; junction bases unmatched: 7. The CDR3 protein is CAISEIAGGAHEQYF. The CDR3 region has the DNA TGTGCCATCAGTGAAATAGCGGGAGGTGCCCACGAGCAGTACTTC.

This sequence joins TRBV5-5 and TRBJ1-4; 9 nucleotides agree with TRBD1. The germline gives CDR1 SGHKS, CDR2 YYEKEE (reference sequence). The CDR3 is 15 residues long. With V trimmed by 4 bases and J by 6 bases, 7 bases remained unmatched. This chain's CDR3 is CASSNRDRVYEKLFF. The CDR3 DNA follows: TGTGCCAGCAGCAACCGGGACAGGGTATATGAAAAACTGTTTTTT.

The chain combines TRBV5-6 with TRBJ2-7; D perhaps matches TRBD1 (5 bases). CDR1 SGHDT and CDR2 YYEEEE come from the germline V gene. The CDR3 spans 14 residues. The ends were cut back, 0 bases at V and 3 bases at J, with 10 bases in the middle. The CDR3 loop reads CASSLGTSIYEQYF. CDR3 nucleotide sequence: TGTGCCAGCAGCTTGGGGACATCTATCTACGAGCAGTACTTC.

The chain joins TRBV9 to TRBJ1-2; the D is unclear. The V end lost 3 bases, the J end lost 6 bases, and 6 bases lay between the germline ends. CDR1 and CDR2 (germline): SGDLS, YYNGEE. The CDR3 is 11 amino acids. CDR3 amino acids: CASSAFNGYTF. The CDR3 DNA sequence: TGTGCCAGCAGCGCATTCAATGGCTACACCTTC. The entire variable domain, with the rest obtained from reference TRBV9 and TRBJ1-2, is as follows: DSGVTQTPKHLITATGQRVTLRCSPRSGDLSVYWYQQSLDQGLQFLIQYYNGEERAKGNILERFSAQQFPDLHSELNLSSLELGDSALYFCASSAFNGYTFGSGTRLTVV.